The 5 T cell receptor beta chains below all came from one sample that was sequenced in a study of CD8 T cells in ankylosing spondylitis. Each CDR3 protein gets one entry after TCRdb re-called the 5' RACE reads with MiXCR. Of approximately 250,000 distinct CDR3 sequences detected, roughly a quarter appear once; the ten largest clones hold around 0.58%. The material sequenced was blood, either unsorted or a sorted T cell fraction (not recorded which). These receptor sequences come from a male donor with ankylosing spondylitis or in good health (not recorded which).

This clonotype was counted between two and nine times. This chain joins TRBV20-1 and TRBJ1-1; D is possibly TRBD1 (6 bases). This CDR3 has 13 residues. Germline CDR1 is DFQATT and CDR2 is SNEGSKA (reference sequence). V dropped 6 bases and J dropped 4 bases, with 15 bases sitting between them. This CDR3 reads CSAQQGSGTEAFF. The CDR3 region has the DNA TGCAGTGCCCAACAGGGTAGCGGCACTGAAGCTTTCTTT.

This chain links TRBV3-1 with TRBJ1-2; TRBD1 matches 7 bases. The CDR3 length is 15 residues. V was clipped by 4 bases and J by 4 bases; unmatched bases: 9. CDR1 is LGHDT and CDR2 is YNNKEL in the germline V gene (reference sequence). The CDR3 loop is CASSPETGESYGYTF. DNA of the CDR3: TGTGCCAGCAGCCCAGAAACAGGGGAGTCCTATGGCTACACCTTC.

V is TRBV20-1 and J is TRBJ2-7; possibly TRBD2 for D (6 bases). CDR3 length: 12 residues. Germline loops: CDR1 DFQATT, CDR2 SNEGSKA (reference sequence). The CDR3, as DNA: TGCAGCCCTAGCGACCTAACCTACGAGCAGTACTTC. Its protein is CSPSDLTYEQYF.

This chain connects TRBV6-6 to TRBJ2-7, with no clear D. V was shortened by 6 bases and J by 1 base, with 10 bases between the two germline ends. CDR1 and CDR2 (germline): MNHNY, SVGAGI (reference sequence). The CDR3 spans 13 residues. The CDR3, as DNA: TGTGCCAGCAGCCTCCTTCAATCCTACGAGCAGTACTTC. It yields the protein CASSLLQSYEQYF.

This clonotype showed up just a few times. This chain joins TRBV20-1 and TRBJ2-7; D unresolved. This CDR3 contains 11 residues. Trimming cost V 2 bases and J 6 bases, with 8 bases left between them. CDR1 is DFQATT and CDR2 is SNEGSKA in the germline V gene (reference sequence). For the CDR3, the DNA is TGCAGTGCTAGACGCTGGGGCGAGCAGTACTTC. It translates to CSARRWGEQYF.